This T cell receptor beta chain was sequenced for a study of graft-versus-host responses after intestinal transplantation. Study-wide context: All recipients were transplanted with multivisceral, liver-intestinal, or isolated intestinal grafts. Each patient got anti-thymocyte globulin induction, then tacrolimus and steroids for about 3 years.

General study results and limits: Allografts carried high graft-versus-host to host-versus-graft clonal ratios in patients having graft-donor T cell macrochimerism. The study associated peak circulating GvH clone levels with early post-transplant HvG declines.

TCRdb's table, derived via immunoSEQ multiplex PCR, lists solely in-frame clones and lacks some. Found here are tens of thousands of clones, roughly 93% of them singletons; the top ten hold around 0.18%. This clone was detected a few times. The antigen is unknown. The CDR3 is made up of 19 amino acids. The V end lost 6 bases, the J end lost 0 bases, and 24 bases lay between the germline ends. CDR1 and CDR2 (germline): MNHEY, SMNVEV (reference sequence). The input for sequencing was unstimulated CD4+ T cells sorted from spleen or lymph node cells, taken before transplant. The origin of this receptor is a human donor who was the organ donor for an intestinal transplant. The chain recombines TRBV27 with TRBJ2-4; D is perhaps TRBD2 (5 bases). The CDR3 region is CASRPSYGPGGIAKNIQYF. The CDR3 coding sequence is TGTGCCAGCAGGCCAAGCTACGGTCCAGGAGGAATAGCCAAAAACATTCAGTACTTC.